This entry concerns a single T cell receptor beta chain. Method: immunoSEQ multiplex PCR; TCRdb's copy keeps in-frame clones and lacks some. The repertoire holds 100,000 to 150,000 clones, over 80% seen once, with 0.58% in the top ten. The data are from a study of control samples from healthy donors and cancer patients. The CDR3 contains 15 residues. Trimming left V 2 bases short and J 5 bases short, with 15 bases between. CDR1 is SEHNR, CDR2 FQNEAQ, per germline (reference sequence). This TCR was recovered from a man older than 75 with head and neck cancer. V usage is TRBV7-9 and J usage is TRBJ1-2; D may be TRBD1 (5 bases). Sequences were obtained from PBMCs. CDR3 sequence (DNA): TGTGCCAGCAGCTTACCTGGGGGGTCGGGGTATGGCTACACCTTC. Protein: CASSLPGGSGYGYTF.